This entry features one T cell receptor (beta chain) sequence. These data belong to a study of shared clonotypes between healthy human individuals. Background on the study: Each donor's CD4 naive and CD4 memory cells filled three plates apiece, CD8 naive two, and CD8 memory one.

The authors' processing: Junction-only immunoSEQ sequences carried no quality scores, so filtering differed. Profiling relied on immunoSEQ multiplex PCR, and the TCRdb table lists in-frame clones only, not all of them. That table is the source of V, J and clone size, and D and trimming were worked out from the DNA. The repertoire holds about 1.5 million clones, with under 99% as singletons. Germline values: CDR1 MNHNY, CDR2 SVGAGI (reference sequence). The CDR3 covers 13 residues. V dropped 5 bases and J dropped 4 bases, with 9 bases sitting between them. Donors comprised healthy HIV-negative adults lacking recent acute infections or vaccinations.

What was sequenced was naive CD4+ T cells sorted from blood. As to subset: CD45RA+ positively selected. The chain employs TRBV6-6 and TRBJ1-3; D is uncertain. The clonotype originates from a man aged 25 to 40 in good health. For the CDR3, the DNA is TGTGCCAGCAGTCCGGGGAACGGAAACACCATATATTTT. This sequence encodes CASSPGNGNTIYF.